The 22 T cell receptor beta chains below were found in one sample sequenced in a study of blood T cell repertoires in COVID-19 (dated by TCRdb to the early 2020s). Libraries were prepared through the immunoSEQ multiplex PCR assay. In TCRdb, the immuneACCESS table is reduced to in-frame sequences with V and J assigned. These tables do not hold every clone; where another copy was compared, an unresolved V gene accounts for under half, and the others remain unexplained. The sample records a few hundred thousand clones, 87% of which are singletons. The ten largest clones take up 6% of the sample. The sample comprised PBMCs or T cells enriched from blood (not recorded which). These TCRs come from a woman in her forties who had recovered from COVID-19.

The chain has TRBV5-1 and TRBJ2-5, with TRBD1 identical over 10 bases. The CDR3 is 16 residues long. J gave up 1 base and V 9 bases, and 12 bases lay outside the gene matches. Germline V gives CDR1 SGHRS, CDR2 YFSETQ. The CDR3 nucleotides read TGCGCCACCACTTTAGGGACAGGGGTCACCCAAGAGACCCAGTACTTC. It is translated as CATTLGTGVTQETQYF. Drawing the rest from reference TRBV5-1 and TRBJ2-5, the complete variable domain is KAGVTQTPRYLIKTRGQQVTLSCSPISGHRSVSWYQQTPGQGLQFLFEYFSETQRNKGNFPGRFSGRQFSNSRSEMNVSTLELGDSALYLCATTLGTGVTQETQYFGPGTRLLVL.

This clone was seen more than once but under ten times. Here the CDR3 DNA reads TGTGCCAGCAGTTACGCGGGAGGCCGAAATGAGCAGTTCTTC. It specifies CASSYAGGRNEQFF. The chain links TRBV6-2 or TRBV6-3 to TRBJ2-1; 8 positions agree with TRBD2. Germline V gene data show CDR1 as MNHEY and CDR2 as SVGEGT. This CDR3 is built from 14 residues. With 2 bases clipped from V and 7 bases from J, the junction kept 4 bases outside the gene matches.

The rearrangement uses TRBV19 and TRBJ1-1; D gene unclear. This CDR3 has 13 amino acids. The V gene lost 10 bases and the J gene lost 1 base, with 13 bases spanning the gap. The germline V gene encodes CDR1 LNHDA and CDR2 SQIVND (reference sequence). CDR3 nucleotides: TGTGCCACCGCGAGGGCTGAGAACACTGAAGCTTTCTTT. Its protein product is CATARAENTEAFF.

CDR3 region: CASSYSMVGGYEQYF. CDR3 coding DNA: TGTGCCAGCAGTTACTCGATGGTCGGGGGCTACGAGCAGTACTTC. This sequence joins TRBV6-5 and TRBJ2-7; weak D call: TRBD2 (6 bases). The CDR3 has 15 amino acids. In germline, CDR1 is MNHEY, CDR2 SVGAGI. The V end was cut by 0 bases, the J end by 3 bases, with 12 bases between.

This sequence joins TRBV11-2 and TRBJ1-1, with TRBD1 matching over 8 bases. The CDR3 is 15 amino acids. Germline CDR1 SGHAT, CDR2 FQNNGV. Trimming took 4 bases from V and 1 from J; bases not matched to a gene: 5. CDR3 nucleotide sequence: TGTGCCAGCAGCTCAGGGACAGGAGGGAACACTGAAGCTTTCTTT. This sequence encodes CASSSGTGGNTEAFF. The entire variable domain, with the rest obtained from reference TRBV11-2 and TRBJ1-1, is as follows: EAGVAQSPRYKIIEKRQSVAFWCNPISGHATLYWYQQILGQGPKLLIQFQNNGVVDDSQLPKDRFSAERLKGVDSTLKIQPAKLEDSAVYLCASSSGTGGNTEAFFGQGTRLTVV.

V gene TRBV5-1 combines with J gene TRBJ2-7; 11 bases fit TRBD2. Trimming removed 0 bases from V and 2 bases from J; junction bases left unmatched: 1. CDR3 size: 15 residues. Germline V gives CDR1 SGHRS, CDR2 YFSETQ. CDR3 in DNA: TGCGCCAGCAGCTTGGGACTAGCGGGGACCTACGAGCAGTACTTC. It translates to CASSLGLAGTYEQYF.

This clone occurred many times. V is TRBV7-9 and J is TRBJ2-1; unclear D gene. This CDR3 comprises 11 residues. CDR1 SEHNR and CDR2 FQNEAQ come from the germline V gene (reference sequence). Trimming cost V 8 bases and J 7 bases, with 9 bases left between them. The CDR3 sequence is CASQTGNEQFF. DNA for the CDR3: TGTGCCAGCCAAACCGGGAATGAGCAGTTCTTC. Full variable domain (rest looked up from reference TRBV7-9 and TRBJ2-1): DTGVSQNPRHKITKRGQNVTFRCDPISEHNRLYWYRQTLGQGPEFLTYFQNEAQLEKSRLLSDRFSAERPKGSFSTLEIQRTEQGDSAMYLCASQTGNEQFFGPGTRLTVL.

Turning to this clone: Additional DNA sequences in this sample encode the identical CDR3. CDR3 in DNA: TGTGCCAGCAGCTTGGGGCTAGCGAACACCGGGGAGCTGTTTTTT. Its translation: CASSLGLANTGELFF. The chain employs TRBV7-2 and TRBJ2-2, with a tentative D call TRBD1 (5 bases). The CDR3 covers 15 residues. CDR1 SGHTA and CDR2 FQGNSA come from the germline V gene. Deletions cut 3 bases from V and 0 bases from J, with 8 bases between. Looking up the rest from reference TRBV7-2 and TRBJ2-2 gives the full variable domain: GAGVSQSPSNKVTEKGKDVELRCDPISGHTALYWYRQSLGQGLEFLIYFQGNSAPDKSGLPSDRFSAERTGGSVSTLTIQRTQQEDSAVYLCASSLGLANTGELFFGEGSRLTVL.

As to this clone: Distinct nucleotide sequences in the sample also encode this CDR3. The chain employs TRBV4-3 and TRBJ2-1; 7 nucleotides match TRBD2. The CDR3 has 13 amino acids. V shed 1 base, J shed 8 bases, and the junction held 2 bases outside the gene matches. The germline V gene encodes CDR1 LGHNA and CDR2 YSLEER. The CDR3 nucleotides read TGCGCCAGCAGCCAAGGACTAGCCGATGAGCAGTTCTTC. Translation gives CASSQGLADEQFF.

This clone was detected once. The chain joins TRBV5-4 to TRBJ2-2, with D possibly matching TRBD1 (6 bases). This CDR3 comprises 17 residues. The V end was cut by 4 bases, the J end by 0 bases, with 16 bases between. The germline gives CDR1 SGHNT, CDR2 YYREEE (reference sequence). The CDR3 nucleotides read TGTGCCAGCAGCAAAGTAAAAGGACAGCCGAACACCGGGGAGCTGTTTTTT. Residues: CASSKVKGQPNTGELFF.

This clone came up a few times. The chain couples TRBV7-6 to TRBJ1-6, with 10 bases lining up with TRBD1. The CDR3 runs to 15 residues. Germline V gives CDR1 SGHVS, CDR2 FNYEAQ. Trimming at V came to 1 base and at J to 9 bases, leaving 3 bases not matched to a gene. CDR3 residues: CASSLGTGGSSPLHF. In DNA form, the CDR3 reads TGTGCCAGCAGCTTAGGGACAGGGGGTAGTTCACCCCTCCACTTT.

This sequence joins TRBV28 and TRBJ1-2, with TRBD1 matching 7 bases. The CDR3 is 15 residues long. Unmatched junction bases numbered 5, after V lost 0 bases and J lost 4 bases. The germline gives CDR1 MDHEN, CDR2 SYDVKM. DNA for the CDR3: TGTGCCAGCAGTTTATGGGACAGGTCCGGCTATGGCTACACCTTC. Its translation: CASSLWDRSGYGYTF.

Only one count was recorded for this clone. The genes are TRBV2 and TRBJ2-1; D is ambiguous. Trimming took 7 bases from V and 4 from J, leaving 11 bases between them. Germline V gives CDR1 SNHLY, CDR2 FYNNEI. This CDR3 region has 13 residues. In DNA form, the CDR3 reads TGTGCCAGCAATGGGTACAGTTACAATGAGCAGTTCTTC. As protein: CASNGYSYNEQFF.

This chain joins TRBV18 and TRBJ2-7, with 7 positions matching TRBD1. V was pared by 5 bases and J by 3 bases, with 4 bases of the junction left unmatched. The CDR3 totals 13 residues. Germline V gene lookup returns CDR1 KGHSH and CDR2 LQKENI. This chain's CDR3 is CASSEGQLYEQYF. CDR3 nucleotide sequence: TGTGCCAGCTCAGAGGGACAGCTCTACGAGCAGTACTTC.

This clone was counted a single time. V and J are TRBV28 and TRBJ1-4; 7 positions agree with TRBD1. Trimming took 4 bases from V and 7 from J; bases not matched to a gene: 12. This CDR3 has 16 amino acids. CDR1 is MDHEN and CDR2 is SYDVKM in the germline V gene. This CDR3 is CASSSPPGTDIEKLFF. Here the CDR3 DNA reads TGTGCCAGCAGTTCACCCCCCGGGACAGACATTGAAAAACTGTTTTTT.

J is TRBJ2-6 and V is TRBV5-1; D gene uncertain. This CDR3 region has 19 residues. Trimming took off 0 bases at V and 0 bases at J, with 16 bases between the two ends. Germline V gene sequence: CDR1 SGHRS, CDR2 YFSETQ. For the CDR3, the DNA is TGCGCCAGCAGCTTGGCCCCCCCCGATCAGGCCTCTGGGGCCAACGTCCTGACTTTC. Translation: CASSLAPPDQASGANVLTF.

CDR3 bases: TGTGCCGAGCATGGGCTCTACTATGGCTACACCTTC. Amino acid sequence: CAEHGLYYGYTF. The J gene is TRBJ1-2, the V gene TRBV2; D is uncertain. Trimming shortened V by 11 bases and J by 3 bases, and 13 bases separated the two germline ends. The CDR3 sequence is 12 residues long. CDR1 and CDR2 from the germline V gene are SNHLY and FYNNEI.

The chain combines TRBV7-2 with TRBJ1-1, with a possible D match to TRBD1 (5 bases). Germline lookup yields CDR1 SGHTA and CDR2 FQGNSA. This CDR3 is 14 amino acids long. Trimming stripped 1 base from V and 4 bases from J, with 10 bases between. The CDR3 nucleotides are TGTGCCAGCAGCTTAGAACGACAGCCCACTGAAGCTTTCTTT. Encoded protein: CASSLERQPTEAFF.

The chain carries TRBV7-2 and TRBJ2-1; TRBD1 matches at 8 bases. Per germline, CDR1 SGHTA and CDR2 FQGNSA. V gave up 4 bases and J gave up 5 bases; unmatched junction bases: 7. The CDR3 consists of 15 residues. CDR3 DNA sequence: TGTGCCAGCAGCTCACCCGGGACAGGCAACAATGAGCAGTTCTTC. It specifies CASSSPGTGNNEQFF.

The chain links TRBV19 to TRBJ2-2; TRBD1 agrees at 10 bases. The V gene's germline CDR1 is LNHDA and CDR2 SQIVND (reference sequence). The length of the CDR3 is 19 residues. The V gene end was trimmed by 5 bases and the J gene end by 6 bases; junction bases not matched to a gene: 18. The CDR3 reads CASSDIGGDGTGDPGELFF. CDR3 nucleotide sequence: TGTGCCAGTAGTGACATAGGGGGAGATGGGACAGGGGATCCCGGGGAGCTGTTTTTT. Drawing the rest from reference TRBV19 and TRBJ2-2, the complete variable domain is DGGITQSPKYLFRKEGQNVTLSCEQNLNHDAMYWYRQDPGQGLRLIYYSQIVNDFQKGDIAEGYSVSREKKESFPLTVTSAQKNPTAFYLCASSDIGGDGTGDPGELFFGEGSRLTVL.

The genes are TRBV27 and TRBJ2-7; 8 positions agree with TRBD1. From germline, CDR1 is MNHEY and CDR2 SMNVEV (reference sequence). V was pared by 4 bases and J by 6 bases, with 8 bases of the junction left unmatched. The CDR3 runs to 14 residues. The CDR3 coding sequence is TGTGCCAGCAGTTCGTCGGACAGGGTGTCCGAGCAGTACTTC. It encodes CASSSSDRVSEQYF.

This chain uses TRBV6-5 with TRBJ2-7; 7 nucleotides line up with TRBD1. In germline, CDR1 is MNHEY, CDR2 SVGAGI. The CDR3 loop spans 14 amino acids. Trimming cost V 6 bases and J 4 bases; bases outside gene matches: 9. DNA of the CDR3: TGTGCCAGCAGCCCGAGGGGGCGCGGATACGAGCAGTACTTC. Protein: CASSPRGRGYEQYF.